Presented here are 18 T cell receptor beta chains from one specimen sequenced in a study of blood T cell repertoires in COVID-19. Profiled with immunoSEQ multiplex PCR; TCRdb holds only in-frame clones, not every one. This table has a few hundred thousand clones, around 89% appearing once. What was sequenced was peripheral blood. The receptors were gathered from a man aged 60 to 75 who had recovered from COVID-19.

The CDR3 sequence: CASSPLGSEAFF. CDR3 in DNA: TGTGCCAGCAGCCCGCTAGGTTCTGAAGCTTTCTTT. The genes are TRBV9 and TRBJ1-1; the D is unclear. The CDR3 spans 12 residues. The germline CDR1 and CDR2 sequences are SGDLS and YYNGEE. Trimming shortened V by 4 bases and J by 6 bases, and 10 bases separated the two germline ends.

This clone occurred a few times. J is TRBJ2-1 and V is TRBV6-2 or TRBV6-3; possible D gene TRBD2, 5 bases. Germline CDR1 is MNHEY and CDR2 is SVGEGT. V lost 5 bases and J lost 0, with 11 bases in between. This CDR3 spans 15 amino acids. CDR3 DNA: TGTGCCAGCAGTACGACCGCGGGCTCCTACAATGAGCAGTTCTTC. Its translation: CASSTTAGSYNEQFF.

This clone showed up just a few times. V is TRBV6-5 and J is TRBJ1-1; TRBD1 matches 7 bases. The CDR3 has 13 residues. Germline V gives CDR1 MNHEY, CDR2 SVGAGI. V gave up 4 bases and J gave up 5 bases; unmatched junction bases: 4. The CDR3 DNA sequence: TGTGCCAGCAGTTTATCAGGGGGGACTGAAGCTTTCTTT. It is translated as CASSLSGGTEAFF.

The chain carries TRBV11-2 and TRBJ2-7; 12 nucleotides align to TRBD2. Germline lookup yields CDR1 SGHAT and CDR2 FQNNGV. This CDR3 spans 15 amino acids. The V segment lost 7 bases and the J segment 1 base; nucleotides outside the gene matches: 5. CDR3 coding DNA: TGTGCCAGCACCACTAGCGGGGGGCTTTCCTACGAGCAGTACTTC. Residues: CASTTSGGLSYEQYF.

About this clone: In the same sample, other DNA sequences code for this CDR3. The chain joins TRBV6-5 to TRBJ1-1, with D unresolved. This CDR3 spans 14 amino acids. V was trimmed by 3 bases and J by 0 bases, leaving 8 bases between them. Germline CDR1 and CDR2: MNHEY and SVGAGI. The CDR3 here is CASSYSQVNTEAFF. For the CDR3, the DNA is TGTGCCAGCAGTTATTCGCAGGTGAACACTGAAGCTTTCTTT.

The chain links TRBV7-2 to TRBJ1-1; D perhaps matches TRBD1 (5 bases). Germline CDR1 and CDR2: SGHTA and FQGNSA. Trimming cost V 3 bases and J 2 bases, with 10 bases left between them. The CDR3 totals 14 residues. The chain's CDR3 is CASSLQGTNTEAFF. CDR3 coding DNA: TGTGCCAGCAGCTTGCAGGGCACAAACACTGAAGCTTTCTTT.

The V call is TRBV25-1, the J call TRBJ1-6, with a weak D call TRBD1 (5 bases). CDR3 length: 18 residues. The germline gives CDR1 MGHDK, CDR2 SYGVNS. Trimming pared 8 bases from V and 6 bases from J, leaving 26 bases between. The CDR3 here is CASGRGWGGIQSNSPLHF. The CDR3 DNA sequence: TGTGCCAGCGGCCGAGGCTGGGGCGGAATCCAGTCTAATTCACCCCTCCACTTT.

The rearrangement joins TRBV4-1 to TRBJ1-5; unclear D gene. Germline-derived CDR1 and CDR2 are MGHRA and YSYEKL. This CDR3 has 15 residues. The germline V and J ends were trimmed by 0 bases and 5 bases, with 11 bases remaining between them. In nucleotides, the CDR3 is TGCGCCAGCAGCCAAGATTCCCTGAGGGATCAGCCCCAGCATTTT. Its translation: CASSQDSLRDQPQHF.

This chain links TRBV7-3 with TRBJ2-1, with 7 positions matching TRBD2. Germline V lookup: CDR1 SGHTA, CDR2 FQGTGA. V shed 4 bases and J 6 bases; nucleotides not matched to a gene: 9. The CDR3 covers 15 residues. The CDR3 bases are TGTGCCAGCAGCTCCGCGGGACTAAGGAGCAATGAGCAGTTCTTC. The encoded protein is CASSSAGLRSNEQFF.

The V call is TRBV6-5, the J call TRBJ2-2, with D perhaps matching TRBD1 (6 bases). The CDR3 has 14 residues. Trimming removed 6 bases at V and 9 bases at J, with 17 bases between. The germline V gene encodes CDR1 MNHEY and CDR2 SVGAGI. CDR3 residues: CASRRTAPGRELFF. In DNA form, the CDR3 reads TGTGCCAGCAGAAGGACAGCTCCGGGGCGGGAGCTGTTTTTT.

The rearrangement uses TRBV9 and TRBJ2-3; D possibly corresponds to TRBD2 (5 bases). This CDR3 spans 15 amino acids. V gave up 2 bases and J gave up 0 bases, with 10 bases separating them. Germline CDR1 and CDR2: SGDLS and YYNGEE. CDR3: CASSVSEASTDTQYF. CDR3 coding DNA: TGTGCCAGCAGCGTTAGCGAAGCTAGCACAGATACGCAGTATTTT.

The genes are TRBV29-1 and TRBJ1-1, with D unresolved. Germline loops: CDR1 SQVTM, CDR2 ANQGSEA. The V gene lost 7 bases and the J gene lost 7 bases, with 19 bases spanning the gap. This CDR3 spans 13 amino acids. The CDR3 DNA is TGCAGCGCGAGATCCGGGAGGGAGGGTGAAGCTTTCTTT. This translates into CSARSGREGEAFF.

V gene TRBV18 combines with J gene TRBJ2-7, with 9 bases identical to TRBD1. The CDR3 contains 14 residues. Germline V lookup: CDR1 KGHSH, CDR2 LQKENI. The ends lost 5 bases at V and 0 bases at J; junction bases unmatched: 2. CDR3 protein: CASSGDRDSYEQYF. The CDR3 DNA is TGTGCCAGCTCAGGGGACAGGGACTCCTACGAGCAGTACTTC.

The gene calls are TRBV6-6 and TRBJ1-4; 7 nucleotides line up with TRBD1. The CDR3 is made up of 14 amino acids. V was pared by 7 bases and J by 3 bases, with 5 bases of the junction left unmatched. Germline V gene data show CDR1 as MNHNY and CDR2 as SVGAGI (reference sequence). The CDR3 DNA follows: TGTGCCAGCAAGCGACAGGGATCTAATGAAAAACTGTTTTTT. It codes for CASKRQGSNEKLFF.

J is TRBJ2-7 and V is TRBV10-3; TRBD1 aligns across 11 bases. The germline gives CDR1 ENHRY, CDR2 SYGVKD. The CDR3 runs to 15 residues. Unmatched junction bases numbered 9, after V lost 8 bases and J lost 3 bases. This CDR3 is CAIRTGGGEGYEQYF. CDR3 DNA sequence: TGTGCCATCCGGACAGGGGGCGGCGAAGGCTACGAGCAGTACTTC.

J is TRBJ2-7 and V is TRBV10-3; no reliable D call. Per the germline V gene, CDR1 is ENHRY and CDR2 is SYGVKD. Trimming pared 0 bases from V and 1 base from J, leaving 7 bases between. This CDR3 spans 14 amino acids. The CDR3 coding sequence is TGTGCCATCAGTGAGTCGGTCAGGTCCTACGAGCAGTACTTC. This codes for CAISESVRSYEQYF.

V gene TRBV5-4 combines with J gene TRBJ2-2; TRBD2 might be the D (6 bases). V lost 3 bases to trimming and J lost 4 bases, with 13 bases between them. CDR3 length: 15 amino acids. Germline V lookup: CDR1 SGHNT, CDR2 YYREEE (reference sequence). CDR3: CASSSSMGGTGELFF. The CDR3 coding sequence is TGTGCCAGCAGCTCCTCGATGGGGGGCACCGGGGAGCTGTTTTTT.

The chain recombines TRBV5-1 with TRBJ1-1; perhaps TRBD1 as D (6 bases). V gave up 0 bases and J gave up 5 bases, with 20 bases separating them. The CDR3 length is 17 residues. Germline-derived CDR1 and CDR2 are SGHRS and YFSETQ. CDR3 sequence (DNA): TGCGCCAGCAGCTTGGCCCCCGTCGGAGGGGGGGGTACTGAAGCTTTCTTT. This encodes CASSLAPVGGGGTEAFF.